The T cell receptor (beta chain) under discussion was sequenced for a study of read filtering for tumor transcriptome and immune sequencing. From 300 to 400 ng of RNA, a library with molecular barcoded alpha/delta and beta/gamma adaptors was made. TCRdb reprocessed the reads via MiXCR and lists one record per CDR3 protein. The data contain 130,000 or so distinct CDR3 sequences, less than 15% of them seen just once; the ten biggest clones take up under 9%. This clonotype was detected many times. The junction departs from germline at one end; a sequencing error may be responsible. The sequenced material came from a population of CD138-negative cells sorted from bone marrow. The sequence came from a donor aged 40 or over with multiple myeloma.

The CDR3 here is CASSLPGQLVF. CDR3 coding DNA: TGTGCCAGCAGCTTACCGGGACAGCTAGTTTTT. The chain carries TRBV7-9 and TRBJ1-4, with TRBD1 identical over 7 bases. Germline-derived CDR1 and CDR2 are SEHNR and FQNEAQ (reference sequence). The CDR3 extends over 11 amino acids.